Listed here are 27 T cell receptor beta chains from one sample, sequenced in a study of T-cell reconstitution after alpha-beta-depleted transplantation in children. Findings of the study overall: T-cell numbers and diversity, one year after transplant, stemmed largely from T cells that were newly produced.

These receptors have no identified antigens. For TCRbeta, the library was prepared with unique molecular identifiers. TCRdb re-called the PCR reads with MiXCR, one entry per CDR3 protein. The table shows about 300,000 distinct CDR3 sequences, with about 7.3% occurring only once. The sample consisted of peripheral blood, taken 360 days after TCRalphabeta/CD19-depleted stem cell transplant. The receptors originated from a female patient between 2 and 10 years old who had a stem cell transplant for Fanconi anemia, so the T cells may come from the graft donor.

There are many counts of this clonotype. The chain is built from TRBV20-1 and TRBJ2-1; D tentatively reads TRBD1 or TRBD2 (5 bases each). The CDR3 has 11 amino acids. Germline V gene sequence: CDR1 DFQATT, CDR2 SNEGSKA (reference sequence). V shed 6 bases and J shed 6 bases, with 9 bases lying between them. Written as DNA, the CDR3 is TGCAGTGCGTGGGACCTCAATGAGCAGTTCTTC. It codes for CSAWDLNEQFF.

The chain combines TRBV2 with TRBJ2-7, with D perhaps TRBD1 (6 bases). Trimming cost V 9 bases and J 4 bases, with 25 bases left between them. Per germline, CDR1 SNHLY and CDR2 FYNNEI. This CDR3 comprises 16 residues. The CDR3 nucleotides read TGTGCCAGTGCCGATCGTTCTGGGCGCAGGGGATACGAGCAGTACTTC. It encodes CASADRSGRRGYEQYF.

There are many counts of this clonotype. The chain joins TRBV5-6 to TRBJ2-1, with D perhaps TRBD2 (5 bases). CDR3 length equals 14 residues. Trimming stripped 0 bases from V and 7 bases from J, with 11 bases between. Per the germline V gene, CDR1 is SGHDT and CDR2 is YYEEEE. Here the CDR3 DNA reads TGTGCCAGCAGCTTGGCCGGACTTCAAAATGAGCAGTTCTTC. Translating it yields CASSLAGLQNEQFF.

This clonotype was seen a few times. The chain joins TRBV20-1 to TRBJ2-3; either TRBD1 or TRBD2 may fit D (5 bases each). V lost 1 base and J 3 bases, leaving 5 bases between the germline ends. CDR1 is DFQATT and CDR2 is SNEGSKA in the germline V gene (reference sequence). The CDR3 covers 12 residues. The CDR3 sequence is CSARGGTDTQYF. CDR3 bases: TGCAGTGCTAGAGGGGGGACAGATACGCAGTATTTT.

This clonotype was detected only a few times. The chain has TRBV28 and TRBJ2-7, with TRBD2 matching 7 bases. CDR3 length: 16 residues. Losses at the gene ends were 5 bases for V and 0 bases for J; bases not matched to a gene: 10. The germline V gene has CDR1 MDHEN and CDR2 SYDVKM. CDR3: CASSDPRAGDSYEQYF. The CDR3 DNA reads as TGTGCCAGCAGTGACCCGCGCGCGGGGGACTCCTACGAGCAGTACTTC.

At least ten counts were recorded for this clonotype. The rearrangement links TRBV15 to TRBJ1-1; no clear D gene. V was clipped by 0 bases and J by 6 bases, with 8 bases between them. Germline loops: CDR1 LNHNV, CDR2 YYDKDF (reference sequence). CDR3 length equals 13 residues. The CDR3 DNA sequence: TGTGCCACCAGCAGAGATACCCGATCTGAAGCTTTCTTT. This encodes CATSRDTRSEAFF.

This clonotype appeared many times. V usage is TRBV6-1 and J usage is TRBJ2-1, with D unclear. From germline, CDR1 is MNHNS and CDR2 SASEGT. V lost 10 bases and J 0 bases, leaving 13 bases between the germline ends. CDR3 length: 14 amino acids. The CDR3 region is CATQAPGSYNEQFF. In DNA, the CDR3 is TGTGCCACCCAAGCCCCAGGCTCCTACAATGAGCAGTTCTTC.

This clonotype was counted ten times or more. The chain recombines TRBV12-3 or TRBV12-4 with TRBJ1-4; the D is unclear. The CDR3 length is 13 residues. Trimming cost V 3 bases and J 8 bases, with 10 bases left between them. The CDR3: CASSFTAPEKLFF. The CDR3 coding sequence is TGTGCCAGCAGTTTTACGGCCCCCGAAAAACTGTTTTTT.

In its sample, this clonotype was seen a few times. This sequence joins TRBV6-2 or TRBV6-3 and TRBJ2-4; D is unclear. Between the trimmed V and J ends, which lost 5 bases and 0 bases, there was a span of 11 bases. In germline, CDR1 is MNHEY, CDR2 SVGEGT. The CDR3 loop spans 15 amino acids. Here the CDR3 DNA reads TGTGCCAGCAGTCCGAGCAGAGTAGCCAAAAACATTCAGTACTTC. Amino acid sequence: CASSPSRVAKNIQYF.

This clonotype was recorded at least ten times. The chain recombines TRBV12-3 or TRBV12-4 with TRBJ2-1; a possible D gene is TRBD2 (6 bases). Deletions cut 8 bases from V and 3 bases from J, with 11 bases between. This CDR3 is 13 amino acids long. The CDR3 spells CASERGLYNEQFF. DNA for the CDR3: TGTGCCAGCGAACGGGGACTCTACAATGAGCAGTTCTTC.

V gene TRBV20-1 combines with J gene TRBJ2-3; D is perhaps TRBD1 or TRBD2 (6 bases each). V shed 1 base and J shed 4 bases, with 12 bases lying between them. The CDR3 runs to 14 residues. The V gene's germline CDR1 is DFQATT and CDR2 SNEGSKA (reference sequence). DNA of the CDR3: TGCAGTGCTAGAGGTAGAAGGGGGGCAGATACGCAGTATTTT. Its protein product is CSARGRRGADTQYF.

This clonotype was recorded a few times. The chain joins TRBV6-5 to TRBJ1-3; weak D call: TRBD1 (5 bases). The germline V and J ends were trimmed by 2 bases and 0 bases, with 8 bases remaining between them. The CDR3 totals 15 residues. Per germline, CDR1 MNHEY and CDR2 SVGAGI. In nucleotides, the CDR3 is TGTGCCAGCAGTTACCGAGGGGCCTCTGGAAACACCATATATTTT. This translates into CASSYRGASGNTIYF.

The chain uses TRBV4-1 and TRBJ2-7, with 7 positions matching TRBD2. V lost 5 bases to trimming and J lost 2 bases; unmatched junction nucleotides: 12. The CDR3 covers 16 residues. The germline V gene encodes CDR1 MGHRA and CDR2 YSYEKL. CDR3 DNA: TGCGCCAGCAGCGACGCCGGGAGCGGGGAGCCCTACGAGCAGTACTTC. It yields the protein CASSDAGSGEPYEQYF.

This clonotype showed up many times. The gene calls are TRBV6-2 or TRBV6-3 and TRBJ2-7; TRBD2 matches at 13 bases. Germline V CDR1 and CDR2: MNHEY, SVGEGT. Unmatched junction bases numbered 20, after V lost 6 bases and J lost 0 bases. This CDR3 has 21 amino acids. This CDR3 reads CASRGLIRLAGGSLSSYEQYF. The CDR3 region has the DNA TGTGCCAGCAGGGGCTTAATTAGACTAGCGGGGGGCTCTTTGTCCTCCTACGAGCAGTACTTC.

The CDR3 region is CASSFPIREAGVTGELFF. The CDR3 coding sequence is TGTGCCAGCAGTTTTCCCATACGAGAGGCAGGGGTAACCGGGGAGCTGTTTTTT. This chain connects TRBV27 to TRBJ2-2; D perhaps matches TRBD1 (6 bases). Germline CDR1 reads MNHEY; CDR2 reads SMNVEV (reference sequence). The CDR3 runs to 18 residues. V lost 3 bases and J 5 bases, leaving 22 bases between the germline ends.

This clonotype showed up just a few times. The genes are TRBV6-2 or TRBV6-3 and TRBJ2-2, with D possibly being TRBD1 (5 bases). This CDR3 has 16 residues. The V gene lost 2 bases and the J gene lost 1 base, with 11 bases spanning the gap. Germline assignment: CDR1 MNHEY and CDR2 SVGEGT. The CDR3 region has the DNA TGTGCCAGCAGTTACACCGGTCAGGGGAACACCGGGGAGCTGTTTTTT. Its translation is CASSYTGQGNTGELFF.

The chain uses TRBV5-5 and TRBJ1-2; D ambiguous. The germline V gene encodes CDR1 SGHKS and CDR2 YYEKEE (reference sequence). The CDR3 has 14 residues. The V end was cut by 0 bases, the J end by 2 bases, with 8 bases between. In nucleotides, the CDR3 is TGTGCCAGCAGCTTGGAACGGGCCAACTATGGCTACACCTTC. This sequence encodes CASSLERANYGYTF.

This clonotype was detected a few times. J is TRBJ2-3 and V is TRBV6-6; D gene unclear. The CDR3 has 13 amino acids. Deletions cut 0 bases from V and 5 bases from J, with 6 bases between. Germline CDR1 and CDR2: MNHNY and SVGAGI (reference sequence). The CDR3 protein is CASSYSMGDTQYF. CDR3 bases: TGTGCCAGCAGTTACTCGATGGGAGATACGCAGTATTTT.

In the case of this clonotype: This could be a read error, since a much larger clone is one nucleotide away. Since the CDR3 does not end with the conserved phenylalanine or tryptophan, this likely comes from a read error. The rearrangement joins TRBV4-3 to TRBJ2-1; 13 bases align to TRBD2. CDR3 length: 18 amino acids. CDR1 and CDR2 from the germline V gene are LGHNA and YSLEER. V gave up 4 bases and J gave up 6 bases; unmatched junction bases: 12. The CDR3 coding sequence is TGCGCCAGCAGCCGACTAGCGGGGGGTCTCACCGGTTCCAATGAGCAGTTCCTC. As protein: CASSRLAGGLTGSNEQFL.

Only a few counts were recorded for this clonotype. The V call is TRBV27, the J call TRBJ1-2, with TRBD1 identical over 9 bases. CDR1 and CDR2 from the germline V gene are MNHEY and SMNVEV (reference sequence). The CDR3 runs 15 residues. Trimming removed 6 bases from V and 6 bases from J; junction bases left unmatched: 11. The CDR3 region is CASRHHRDRVNGYTF. The DNA of the CDR3 is TGTGCCAGCAGGCACCATAGGGACAGGGTGAATGGCTACACCTTC.

A word on this clonotype: One base away lies a much larger clone, so this may be a sequencing read error. V usage is TRBV18 and J usage is TRBJ2-7; possibly TRBD1 for D (6 bases). CDR3 length: 13 residues. Trimming removed 2 bases at V and 13 bases at J, with 18 bases between. Germline loops: CDR1 KGHSH, CDR2 LQKENI. The CDR3 nucleotides are TGTGCCAGCTCACCAGTCCCCTCCAGGGGCCAATACTTC. Translation gives CASSPVPSRGQYF.

A few counts support this clonotype. V gene TRBV14 combines with J gene TRBJ2-5; D is unresolved. Germline CDR1 is SGHDN and CDR2 is FVKESK. V gave up 1 base and J gave up 0 bases, with 3 bases separating them. The CDR3 is 13 residues long. The CDR3: CASSQVDQETQYF. The DNA of the CDR3 is TGTGCCAGCAGCCAAGTCGACCAAGAGACCCAGTACTTC. Full variable domain (remainder filled in from reference TRBV14 and TRBJ2-5): EAGVTQFPSHSVIEKGQTVTLRCDPISGHDNLYWYRRVMGKEIKFLLHFVKESKQDESGMPNNRFLAERTGGTYSTLKVQPAELEDSGVYFCASSQVDQETQYFGPGTRLLVL.

This clonotype was observed many times. The chain employs TRBV5-5 and TRBJ1-1; no reliable D call. Between the trimmed V and J ends, which lost 2 bases and 2 bases, there was a span of 13 bases. The germline gives CDR1 SGHKS, CDR2 YYEKEE (reference sequence). The CDR3 is 15 amino acids. The CDR3 bases are TGTGCCAGCAGCTTAGGTCCACACGCCAACACTGAAGCTTTCTTT. It codes for CASSLGPHANTEAFF.

At least ten counts were recorded for this clonotype. The V and J genes are TRBV4-2 and TRBJ2-2, with D possibly being TRBD1 (6 bases). The CDR3 runs to 17 residues. Germline V gives CDR1 LGHNA, CDR2 YNFKEQ. V was clipped by 1 base and J by 5 bases, with 17 bases between them. The CDR3 loop reads CASSQGIAGAFTGELFF. CDR3 nucleotide sequence: TGTGCCAGCAGCCAAGGGATAGCAGGGGCTTTTACCGGGGAGCTGTTTTTT.

This clonotype was recorded many times. The chain carries TRBV2 and TRBJ2-4; 7 nucleotides align to TRBD1. The J segment lost 9 bases and the V segment lost 3 bases, leaving 2 bases of the junction unmatched. Germline V gene sequence: CDR1 SNHLY, CDR2 FYNNEI. The CDR3 extends over 12 amino acids. The CDR3 bases are TGTGCCAGCAGTGAGGGGACAGCCATTCAGTACTTC. As protein: CASSEGTAIQYF.

This clonotype was detected many times. The chain is built from TRBV7-9 and TRBJ2-3, with D perhaps TRBD1 (6 bases). Trimming removed 1 base from V and 1 base from J, with 9 bases in between. This CDR3 is built from 15 residues. CDR1 SEHNR and CDR2 FQNEAQ come from the germline V gene (reference sequence). The CDR3 nucleotides read TGTGCCAGCAGCTTAGTGGCAGGGGGCACAGATACGCAGTATTTT. This translates into CASSLVAGGTDTQYF.

The sample holds many counts of this clonotype. The chain uses TRBV20-1 and TRBJ2-7, with 8 positions matching TRBD1. The CDR3 is made up of 14 amino acids. V was clipped by 5 bases and J by 1 base; unmatched bases: 7. The V gene's germline CDR1 is DFQATT and CDR2 SNEGSKA (reference sequence). Written as DNA, the CDR3 is TGCAGTGCTCCCGGGCAGGGGGCTTCCTACGAGCAGTACTTC. It encodes CSAPGQGASYEQYF.